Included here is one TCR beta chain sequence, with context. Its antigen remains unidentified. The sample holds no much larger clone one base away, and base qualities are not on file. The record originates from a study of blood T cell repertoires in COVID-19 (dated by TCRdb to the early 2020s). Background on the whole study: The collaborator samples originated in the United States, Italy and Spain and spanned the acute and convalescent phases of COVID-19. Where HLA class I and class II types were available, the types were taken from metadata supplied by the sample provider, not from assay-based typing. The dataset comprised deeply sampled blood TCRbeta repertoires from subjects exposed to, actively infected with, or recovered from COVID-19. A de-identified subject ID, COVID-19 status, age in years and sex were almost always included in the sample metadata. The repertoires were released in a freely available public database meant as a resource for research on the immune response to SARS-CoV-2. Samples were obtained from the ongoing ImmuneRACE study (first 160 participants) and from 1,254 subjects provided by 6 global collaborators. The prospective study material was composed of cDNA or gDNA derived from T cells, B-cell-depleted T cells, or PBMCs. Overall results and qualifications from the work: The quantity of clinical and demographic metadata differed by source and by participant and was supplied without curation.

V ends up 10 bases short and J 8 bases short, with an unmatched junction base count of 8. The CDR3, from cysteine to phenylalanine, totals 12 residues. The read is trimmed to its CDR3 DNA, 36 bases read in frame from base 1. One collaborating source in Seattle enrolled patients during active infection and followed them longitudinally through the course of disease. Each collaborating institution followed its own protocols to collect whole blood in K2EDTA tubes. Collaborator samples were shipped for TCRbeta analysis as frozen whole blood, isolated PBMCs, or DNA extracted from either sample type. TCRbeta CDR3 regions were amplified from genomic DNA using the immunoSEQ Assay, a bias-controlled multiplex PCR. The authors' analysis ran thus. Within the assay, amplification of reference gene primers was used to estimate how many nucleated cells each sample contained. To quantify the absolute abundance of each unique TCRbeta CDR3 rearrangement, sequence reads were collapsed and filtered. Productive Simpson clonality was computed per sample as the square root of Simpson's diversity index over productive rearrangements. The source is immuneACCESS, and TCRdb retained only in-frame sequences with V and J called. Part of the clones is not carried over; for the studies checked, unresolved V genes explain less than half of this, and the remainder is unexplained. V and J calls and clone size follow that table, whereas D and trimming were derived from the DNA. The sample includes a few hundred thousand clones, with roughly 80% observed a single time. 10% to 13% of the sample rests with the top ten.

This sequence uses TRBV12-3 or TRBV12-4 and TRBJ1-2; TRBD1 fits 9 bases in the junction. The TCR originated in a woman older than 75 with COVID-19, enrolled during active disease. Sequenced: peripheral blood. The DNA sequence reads TGTGCCACCACACAGGGGGCAGGAGGCTACACCTTC. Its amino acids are CATTQGAGGYTF.